One sample yielded the 3 T cell receptor beta chains listed below, sequenced in a study of graft-versus-host responses after intestinal transplantation. Antigen specificity for these receptors is unknown. Sequencing used immunoSEQ multiplex PCR; TCRdb keeps in-frame clones, though not all of them. The data show under 150,000 clones, 75% to 95% seen once. The sequencing used unstimulated CD4+ T cells sorted from spleen or lymph node cells, collected before intestinal transplant. These receptors all come from a human donor who received an intestinal transplant.

The chain is built from TRBV7-2 and TRBJ1-6; D ambiguous. The germline V gene encodes CDR1 SGHTA and CDR2 FQGNSA. Deletions cut 4 bases from V and 0 bases from J, with 10 bases between. The CDR3 sequence is 16 residues long. The CDR3 DNA sequence: TGTGCCAGCAGCTCTCGACACCGCTCCTATAATTCACCCCTCCACTTT. It specifies CASSSRHRSYNSPLHF. The variable domain in full, completed from reference TRBV7-2 and TRBJ1-6, reads GAGVSQSPSNKVTEKGKDVELRCDPISGHTALYWYRQSLGQGLEFLIYFQGNSAPDKSGLPSDRFSAERTGGSVSTLTIQRTQQEDSAVYLCASSSRHRSYNSPLHFGNGTRLTVT.

This clone was observed a few times. The chain combines TRBV6-1 with TRBJ2-7, with 7 bases identical to TRBD1. V shed 4 bases and J 6 bases; nucleotides not matched to a gene: 12. Germline V gene lookup returns CDR1 MNHNS and CDR2 SASEGT. CDR3 length: 15 amino acids. In DNA, the CDR3 is TGTGCCAGCAGTGGGCGACAGGGCTTGTCACGCGAGCAGTACTTC. This translates into CASSGRQGLSREQYF.

This sequence joins TRBV10-3 and TRBJ2-5; D perhaps matches TRBD2 (5 bases). The germline V gene encodes CDR1 ENHRY and CDR2 SYGVKD. V was cut by 6 bases and J by 3 bases, with 11 bases left in between. This CDR3 has 13 residues. Here the CDR3 DNA reads TGTGCCATCAGCCGGGCGACTAAAGAGACCCAGTACTTC. This sequence encodes CAISRATKETQYF.